A single sample gave rise to the 30 T cell receptor beta chains below, sequenced in a study of beta chain features in type 1 diabetes. Sequencing targeted expressed TCRB transcripts, as all isolated RNA had been reverse transcribed. Measured with immunoSEQ multiplex PCR; TCRdb has only the in-frame clones, and not every one. The sample holds about 740,000 clones, around 15% seen once. For these TCRs, the target antigens are not known. Study outcomes and limitations: There was a moderate but significant shortening of TCRB CDR3s in all four CD4+ subsets of Type 1 diabetes patients.

Sequencing was carried out using naive CD4+ T cells from blood. These TCRs come from a man aged 18 to 29 with type 1 diabetes.

The V gene is TRBV5-6, the J gene TRBJ2-3; perhaps TRBD1 as D (6 bases). V was cut by 3 bases and J by 0 bases, with 11 bases left in between. The CDR3 runs to 15 residues. The germline CDR1 and CDR2 sequences are SGHDT and YYEEEE. The CDR3 sequence is CASSYGQLSTDTQYF. CDR3 DNA sequence: TGTGCCAGCAGCTATGGACAGCTAAGCACAGATACGCAGTATTTT. Full variable domain (remainder filled in from reference TRBV5-6 and TRBJ2-3): DAGVTQSPTHLIKTRGQQVTLRCSPKSGHDTVSWYQQALGQGPQFIFQYYEEEERQRGNFPDRFSGHQFPNYSSELNVNALLLGDSALYLCASSYGQLSTDTQYFGPGTRLTVL.

This clone has only one observation. This chain uses TRBV6-5 with TRBJ1-2; 8 bases are a match to TRBD1. This CDR3 spans 14 amino acids. Trimming took 5 bases from V and 7 from J; bases not matched to a gene: 9. Germline-derived CDR1 and CDR2 are MNHEY and SVGAGI. The CDR3 nucleotides read TGTGCCAGCAGTACGGGACAGGCCCCCGGTGGCTACACCTTC. Translated, it gives CASSTGQAPGGYTF.

The chain has TRBV11-2 and TRBJ2-1; no reliable D call. CDR1 and CDR2 (germline): SGHAT, FQNNGV. The ends were cut back, 6 bases at V and 5 bases at J, with 8 bases in the middle. CDR3 length: 12 residues. Here the CDR3 DNA reads TGTGCCAGCAGTTCCCAGCACAATGAGCAGTTCTTC. As protein: CASSSQHNEQFF.

This clone was observed a handful of times. The chain joins TRBV4-1 to TRBJ1-5; maybe TRBD1 (6 bases). The V end was cut by 6 bases, the J end by 3 bases, with 12 bases between. The CDR3 is 14 residues long. The germline V gene encodes CDR1 MGHRA and CDR2 YSYEKL. CDR3 sequence: CASSWTDDNQPQHF. Here the CDR3 DNA reads TGCGCCAGCAGTTGGACAGATGACAATCAGCCCCAGCATTTT.

The gene calls are TRBV4-1 and TRBJ1-2; 7 bases are a match to TRBD1. J gave up 6 bases and V 2 bases, and 9 bases lay outside the gene matches. The CDR3 spans 15 residues. CDR1 and CDR2 (germline): MGHRA, YSYEKL. Here the CDR3 reads CASSQPTGTAHGYTF. DNA for the CDR3: TGCGCCAGCAGCCAACCGACAGGGACAGCACATGGCTACACCTTC.

This rearrangement joins TRBV5-4 to TRBJ1-3, with a tentative D call TRBD1 (6 bases). The CDR3 has 15 residues. In germline, CDR1 is SGHNT, CDR2 YYREEE (reference sequence). Trimming removed 4 bases from V and 3 bases from J, with 14 bases in between. The CDR3 DNA reads as TGTGCCAGCAGCCTCGGACAGTCGGGTGGAAACACCATATATTTT. Translated: CASSLGQSGGNTIYF.

The chain is built from TRBV6-5 and TRBJ1-6, with a weak D call TRBD1 (5 bases). V lost 6 bases to trimming and J lost 6 bases, with 15 bases between them. This CDR3 has 15 amino acids. Per the germline V gene, CDR1 is MNHEY and CDR2 is SVGAGI. The CDR3 DNA sequence: TGTGCCAGCAGCATGCAGGGCCAGCTTAATTCACCCCTCCACTTT. This translates into CASSMQGQLNSPLHF.

In this sample, this clone turned up a few times. The chain uses TRBV4-2 and TRBJ1-5; 10 bases map to TRBD1. J was trimmed by 5 bases and V by 4 bases; bases with no gene match: 5. The CDR3 covers 15 residues. CDR1 and CDR2 (germline): LGHNA, YNFKEQ. CDR3 sequence reads: CASSRDRGRDQPQHF. CDR3 bases: TGTGCCAGCAGCCGGGACAGGGGACGCGATCAGCCCCAGCATTTT.

The chain is built from TRBV27 and TRBJ2-3; maybe TRBD2 (7 bases). This CDR3 comprises 16 residues. V dropped 8 bases and J dropped 4 bases, with 22 bases sitting between them. The germline V gene has CDR1 MNHEY and CDR2 SMNVEV (reference sequence). The CDR3 region is CASQGLSAGEPDTQYF. DNA for the CDR3: TGTGCCAGCCAGGGGTTATCGGCGGGGGAGCCAGATACGCAGTATTTT.

This clone was recorded a few times. The chain is built from TRBV5-1 and TRBJ2-5, with D hard to call. CDR1 and CDR2 (germline): SGHRS, YFSETQ. V lost 0 bases, J lost 1 base, and 7 bases lay in between. The CDR3 is 14 residues long. Here the CDR3 reads CASSLEAAQETQYF. As DNA, the CDR3 is TGCGCCAGCAGCTTGGAGGCAGCCCAAGAGACCCAGTACTTC.

The V gene is TRBV4-2, the J gene TRBJ2-7; no definite D call. The CDR3 is made up of 14 amino acids. Germline V gene sequence: CDR1 LGHNA, CDR2 YNFKEQ. Trimming took off 0 bases at V and 3 bases at J, with 9 bases between the two ends. CDR3 residues: CASSQDRADYEQYF. In DNA form, the CDR3 reads TGTGCCAGCAGCCAAGATCGCGCAGACTACGAGCAGTACTTC.

This sequence joins TRBV10-1 and TRBJ2-1; 7 positions agree with TRBD1. The CDR3 runs to 17 residues. The J segment lost 0 bases and the V segment lost 4 bases, leaving 9 bases of the junction unmatched. Germline V gene lookup returns CDR1 WNHNN and CDR2 SYGVQD (reference sequence). The CDR3 loop is CASSAEQGLSSYNEQFF. The CDR3 coding sequence is TGCGCCAGCAGTGCCGAACAGGGGCTTAGCTCCTACAATGAGCAGTTCTTC.

On this clone: This specimen includes other DNA sequences encoding the same CDR3. The chain has TRBV9 and TRBJ1-4; D gene unclear. The CDR3 runs 13 residues. Germline V gives CDR1 SGDLS, CDR2 YYNGEE. The V end lost 0 bases, the J end lost 5 bases, and 5 bases lay between the germline ends. DNA of the CDR3: TGTGCCAGCAGCGTAGGGGGAAATGAAAAACTGTTTTTT. It codes for CASSVGGNEKLFF.

This clone is a singleton in its sample. Written as DNA, the CDR3 is TGTGCCAGCAGTGGGCCTGTGCGAGGACAGCCCCAGCATTTT. This sequence encodes CASSGPVRGQPQHF. This rearrangement joins TRBV6-1 to TRBJ1-5, with D hard to call. The V and J ends lost 4 bases and 7 bases respectively, with 14 bases between them. Looked up from germline, CDR1 is MNHNS and CDR2 is SASEGT. This CDR3 has 14 amino acids.

The CDR3 DNA sequence: TGTGCCAGCAGCCCCCGGTCCGAGGGGCAAGAGACCCAGTACTTC. Translation: CASSPRSEGQETQYF. The chain uses TRBV9 and TRBJ2-5; TRBD1 or TRBD2 may be the D gene (5 bases each). The CDR3 has 15 residues. Germline CDR1 is SGDLS and CDR2 is YYNGEE. V was shortened by 4 bases and J by 2 bases, with 15 bases between the two germline ends.

This clone showed up just a few times. This chain connects TRBV30 to TRBJ1-1; D not certain. Trimming pared 0 bases from V and 5 bases from J, leaving 16 bases between. Looked up from germline, CDR1 is GTSNPN and CDR2 is SVGIG (reference sequence). CDR3 length equals 15 residues. The CDR3 nucleotides read TGTGCCTGGAGTGTGGGTACCGTAGTAGGGACTGAAGCTTTCTTT. It encodes CAWSVGTVVGTEAFF.

This clone has more than one count but fewer than ten. In DNA form, the CDR3 reads TGTGCCAGCAGTGAAAGTTCACCCATCTATGGCTACACCTTC. It encodes CASSESSPIYGYTF. The chain links TRBV6-1 to TRBJ1-2; D is ambiguous. Trimming took 2 bases from V and 4 from J, leaving 11 bases between them. The CDR3 contains 14 residues. Germline V gene sequence: CDR1 MNHNS, CDR2 SASEGT.

The chain uses TRBV5-1 and TRBJ2-3, with 14 bases aligning to TRBD2. CDR1 is SGHRS and CDR2 is YFSETQ in the germline V gene. Trimming cost V 2 bases and J 2 bases; bases outside gene matches: 4. The CDR3 is 17 residues long. CDR3 nucleotides: TGCGCCAGCAGCTTTCGACTAGCGGGGGGGACCACAGATACGCAGTATTTT. This encodes CASSFRLAGGTTDTQYF.

The table lists this clone with a few counts. The genes are TRBV6-1 and TRBJ1-2; D remains ambiguous. The germline V and J ends were trimmed by 3 bases and 3 bases, with 5 bases remaining between them. In germline, CDR1 is MNHNS, CDR2 SASEGT. The CDR3 runs to 12 residues. Here the CDR3 DNA reads TGTGCCAGCAGTGAGGCTGACTATGGCTACACCTTC. It specifies CASSEADYGYTF.

The genes are TRBV29-1 and TRBJ1-1; D ambiguous. CDR3 length: 13 amino acids. CDR1 and CDR2 from the germline V gene are SQVTM and ANQGSEA. V was pared by 4 bases and J by 0 bases, with 9 bases between. The CDR3 here is CSVVWQMNTEAFF. CDR3 DNA: TGCAGCGTTGTTTGGCAGATGAACACTGAAGCTTTCTTT.

This clone was detected only a few times. V and J are TRBV7-9 and TRBJ2-5, with 8 bases matching TRBD2. The germline V gene has CDR1 SEHNR and CDR2 FQNEAQ (reference sequence). The CDR3 is 14 residues long. J gave up 5 bases and V 4 bases, and 6 bases lay outside the gene matches. The chain's CDR3 is CASSSGLGAETQYF. CDR3 DNA sequence: TGTGCCAGCAGCTCGGGACTAGGGGCCGAGACCCAGTACTTC.

V and J are TRBV7-2 and TRBJ2-7, with a weak D call TRBD1 (5 bases). CDR1 is SGHTA, CDR2 FQGNSA, per germline. Trimming left V 2 bases short and J 5 bases short, with 13 bases between. This CDR3 comprises 14 residues. CDR3 DNA sequence: TGTGCCAGCAGCTTATTGGCCAGGGAAGACGAGCAGTACTTC. It is translated as CASSLLAREDEQYF.

The chain uses TRBV5-1 and TRBJ2-2, with 7 bases lining up with TRBD1. The CDR3 totals 16 residues. The junction had 5 bases not matched to a gene; V was cut back by 0 bases and J by 3 bases. The V gene's germline CDR1 is SGHRS and CDR2 YFSETQ. DNA of the CDR3: TGCGCCAGCAGCTTGGACGGGGACAGCTACACCGGGGAGCTGTTTTTT. This sequence encodes CASSLDGDSYTGELFF.

This clone was counted only a few times. The CDR3 region has the DNA TGCAGTGCTCCAAATTCAGATACGCAGTATTTT. It is translated as CSAPNSDTQYF. The V and J genes are TRBV20-1 and TRBJ2-3; D call uncertain. Germline values: CDR1 DFQATT, CDR2 SNEGSKA (reference sequence). V lost 5 bases to trimming and J lost 4 bases, with 7 bases between them. The CDR3 covers 11 residues.

The chain carries TRBV6-5 and TRBJ1-2; D is uncertain. CDR3 size: 15 residues. V gave up 0 bases and J gave up 6 bases, with 14 bases separating them. CDR1 MNHEY and CDR2 SVGAGI come from the germline V gene. CDR3 coding DNA: TGTGCCAGCAGTTACTCGGTCGTAGGGAACGATGGCTACACCTTC. Translating it yields CASSYSVVGNDGYTF.

This clone has just a few counts. The chain carries TRBV7-3 and TRBJ2-7; 7 bases line up with TRBD2. The CDR3 is 13 residues long. Germline values: CDR1 SGHTA, CDR2 FQGTGA. Germline trimming cut 4 bases from V and 5 bases from J; bases unmatched to any gene: 5. CDR3 in amino acids: CASSSGGIDEQYF. As DNA, the CDR3 is TGTGCCAGCAGCTCGGGGGGAATAGACGAGCAGTACTTC.

The chain couples TRBV5-6 to TRBJ2-7, with D uncertain. V lost 4 bases and J 3 bases, leaving 8 bases between the germline ends. The CDR3 consists of 12 residues. Germline assignment: CDR1 SGHDT and CDR2 YYEEEE. The CDR3 reads CASSGDFYEQYF. The CDR3 coding sequence is TGTGCCAGCAGCGGGGATTTCTACGAGCAGTACTTC.

This clone turned up a few times. This chain joins TRBV6-5 and TRBJ1-5; D is uncertain. V gave up 6 bases and J gave up 2 bases, with 8 bases separating them. Germline V lookup: CDR1 MNHEY, CDR2 SVGAGI. This CDR3 comprises 13 residues. CDR3 residues: CASRAQGNQPQHF. The CDR3 DNA follows: TGTGCCAGCAGAGCCCAGGGCAATCAGCCCCAGCATTTT.

This clone was seen more than once but under ten times. The chain employs TRBV2 and TRBJ1-6; D may be TRBD1 (5 bases). Trimming cost V 8 bases and J 14 bases, with 16 bases left between them. Germline V gene data show CDR1 as SNHLY and CDR2 as FYNNEI. The CDR3 is 12 amino acids. CDR3 DNA sequence: TGTGCCAGCCTCCGGGACGGAACTTCCCTCCACTTT. It encodes CASLRDGTSLHF. The full variable domain, completed using reference TRBV2 and TRBJ1-6, is EPEVTQTPSHQVTQMGQEVILRCVPISNHLYFYWYRQILGQKVEFLVSFYNNEISEKSEIFDDQFSVERPDGSNFTLKIRSTKLEDSAMYFCASLRDGTSLHFGNGTRLTVT.

This clone was picked up a small number of times. CDR3 sequence: CASSQRRATNEKLFF. The CDR3 nucleotides are TGCGCCAGCAGCCAAAGGAGGGCAACTAATGAAAAACTGTTTTTT. J is TRBJ1-4 and V is TRBV4-1, with unresolved D. The V gene's germline CDR1 is MGHRA and CDR2 YSYEKL. The CDR3 runs to 15 residues. The V end was cut by 2 bases, the J end by 0 bases, with 7 bases between.